The TCR beta chain under discussion was sequenced for a study of T cells in Graves' hyperthyroidism and ophthalmopathy. Findings and limits, study-wide: Most clonotypes that expanded in the thyroid above 0.001 also showed up in blood.

The hyperthyroidism patients had all been newly diagnosed, and their disease duration was under 2 months. Their ages ranged from 18 to 65 years. Diagnosing involved the use of clinical symptoms, serum thyroxine and TRAb, thyroid ultrasound and orbital computed tomography. The CDR3 spans 14 residues. The ends were cut back, 1 base at V and 7 bases at J, with 16 bases in the middle. Germline V gives CDR1 SQVTM, CDR2 ANQGSEA. Amplification targeted TCR beta CDR3 regions from RNA transcripts. The study used the HTBI primer set for a first-round RT-PCR of the TCR CDR3. MiXCR was run by TCRdb on the multiplex PCR reads, yielding one entry per CDR3 protein. The sample holds fewer than 750,000 distinct CDR3 sequences, about 45% seen once. This clonotype has a single count. Antigen: not known.

The sequence was obtained from a woman aged 18-29 years with Graves' hyperthyroidism. Sequencing used peripheral blood or thyroid tissue (not recorded which). The rearrangement joins TRBV29-1 to TRBJ1-2; tentatively, D is TRBD1 (5 bases). The CDR3 region is CSVEGMAGRGGYTF. DNA for the CDR3: TGCAGCGTTGAAGGTATGGCAGGGCGAGGTGGCTACACCTTC.